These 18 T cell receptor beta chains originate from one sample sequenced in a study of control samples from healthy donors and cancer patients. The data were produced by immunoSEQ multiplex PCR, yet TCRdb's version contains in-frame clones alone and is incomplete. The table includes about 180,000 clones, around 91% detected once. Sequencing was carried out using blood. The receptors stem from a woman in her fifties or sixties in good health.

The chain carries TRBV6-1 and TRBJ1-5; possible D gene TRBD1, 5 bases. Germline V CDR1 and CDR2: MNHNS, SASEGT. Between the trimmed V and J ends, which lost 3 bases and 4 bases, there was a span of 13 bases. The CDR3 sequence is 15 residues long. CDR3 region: CASSDLRGPNQPQHF. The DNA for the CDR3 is TGTGCCAGCAGTGACCTCCGGGGCCCAAATCAGCCCCAGCATTTT.

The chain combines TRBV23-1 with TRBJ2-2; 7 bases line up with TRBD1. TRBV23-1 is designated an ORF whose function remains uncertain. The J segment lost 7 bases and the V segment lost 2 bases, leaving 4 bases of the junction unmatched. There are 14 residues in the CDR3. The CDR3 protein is CASSQGTVDGELFF. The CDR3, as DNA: TGCGCCAGCAGTCAAGGGACAGTGGACGGGGAGCTGTTTTTT.

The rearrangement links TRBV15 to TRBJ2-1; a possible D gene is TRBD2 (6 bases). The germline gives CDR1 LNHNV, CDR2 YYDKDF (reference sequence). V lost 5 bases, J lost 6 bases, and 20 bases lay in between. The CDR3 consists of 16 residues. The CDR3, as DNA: TGTGCCACCAGCTTGGGAGGAAGGGACTTTACCAATGAGCAGTTCTTC. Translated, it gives CATSLGGRDFTNEQFF.

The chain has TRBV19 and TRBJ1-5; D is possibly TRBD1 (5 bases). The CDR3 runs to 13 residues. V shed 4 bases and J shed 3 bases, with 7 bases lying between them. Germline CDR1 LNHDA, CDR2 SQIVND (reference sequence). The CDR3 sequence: CASSSRANQPQHF. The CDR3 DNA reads TGTGCCAGTAGTAGCAGGGCCAATCAGCCCCAGCATTTT.

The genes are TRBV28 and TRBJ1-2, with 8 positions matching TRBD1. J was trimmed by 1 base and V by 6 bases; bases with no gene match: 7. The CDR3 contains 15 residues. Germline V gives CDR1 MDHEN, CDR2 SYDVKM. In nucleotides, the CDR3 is TGTGCCAGCAGCCCTACAGGACAGGGTAACTATGGCTACACCTTC. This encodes CASSPTGQGNYGYTF.

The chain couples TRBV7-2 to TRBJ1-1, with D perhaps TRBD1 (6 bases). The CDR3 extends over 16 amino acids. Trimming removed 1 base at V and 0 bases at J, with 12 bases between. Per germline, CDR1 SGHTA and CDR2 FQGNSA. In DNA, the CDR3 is TGTGCCAGCAGCTTAGAGGGAGGGGGGTTGAACACTGAAGCTTTCTTT. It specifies CASSLEGGGLNTEAFF.

CDR3 region: CAISEGGETQYF. CDR3 nucleotide sequence: TGTGCCATCAGTGAGGGGGGAGAGACCCAGTACTTC. This sequence joins TRBV10-3 and TRBJ2-5; D may correspond to TRBD1 or TRBD2 (5 bases each). This CDR3 contains 12 residues. The V end was cut by 2 bases, the J end by 4 bases, with 5 bases between. CDR1 is ENHRY, CDR2 SYGVKD, per germline.

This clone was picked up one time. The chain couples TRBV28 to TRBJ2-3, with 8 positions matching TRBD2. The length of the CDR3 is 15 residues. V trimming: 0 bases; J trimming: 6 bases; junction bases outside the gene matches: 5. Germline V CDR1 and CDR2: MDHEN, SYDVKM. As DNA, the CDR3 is TGTGCCAGCAGTTTATGGGCCGGGGGGGTCGATACGCAGTATTTT. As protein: CASSLWAGGVDTQYF.

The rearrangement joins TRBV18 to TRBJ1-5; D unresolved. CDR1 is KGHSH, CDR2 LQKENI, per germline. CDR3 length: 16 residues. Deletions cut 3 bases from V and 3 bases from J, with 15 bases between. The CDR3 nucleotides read TGTGCCAGCTCACCTCAGTCGGCCCGTAACAATCAGCCCCAGCATTTT. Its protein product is CASSPQSARNNQPQHF. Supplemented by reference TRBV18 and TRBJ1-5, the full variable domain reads NAGVMQNPRHLVRRRGQEARLRCSPMKGHSHVYWYRQLPEEGLKFMVYLQKENIIDESGMPKERFSAEFPKEGPSILRIQQVVRGDSAAYFCASSPQSARNNQPQHFGDGTRLSIL.

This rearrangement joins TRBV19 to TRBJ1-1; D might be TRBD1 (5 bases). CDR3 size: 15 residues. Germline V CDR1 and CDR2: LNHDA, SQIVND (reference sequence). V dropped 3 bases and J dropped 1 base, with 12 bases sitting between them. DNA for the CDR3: TGTGCCAGTAGTATTAGGCCCCAGGGGAACACTGAAGCTTTCTTT. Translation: CASSIRPQGNTEAFF.

The CDR3 nucleotides read TGTGCCAGCAGACCGGGGGGGGACTTTACAGATACGCAGTATTTT. This translates into CASRPGGDFTDTQYF. V is TRBV21-1 and J is TRBJ2-3; the table gives TRBD2 as D, unverified against the DNA. TRBV21-1 is termed a pseudogene. The CDR3 consists of 15 residues.

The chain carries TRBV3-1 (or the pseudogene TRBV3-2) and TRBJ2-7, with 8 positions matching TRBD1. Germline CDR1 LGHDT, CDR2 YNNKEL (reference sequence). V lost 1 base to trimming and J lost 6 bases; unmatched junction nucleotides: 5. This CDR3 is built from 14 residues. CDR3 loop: CASSQGGQVIEQYF. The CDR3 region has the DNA TGTGCCAGCAGCCAAGGGGGACAGGTAATCGAGCAGTACTTC.

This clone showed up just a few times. The CDR3 protein is CASSHADRGLRWTEAFF. CDR3 sequence (DNA): TGTGCCAGCAGTCACGCCGACAGGGGGCTTAGGTGGACTGAAGCTTTCTTT. V and J are TRBV6-2 or TRBV6-3 and TRBJ1-1; 10 bases agree with TRBD1. Per the germline V gene, CDR1 is MNHEY and CDR2 is SVGEGT. The CDR3 extends over 17 amino acids. J gave up 5 bases and V 5 bases, and 14 bases lay outside the gene matches.

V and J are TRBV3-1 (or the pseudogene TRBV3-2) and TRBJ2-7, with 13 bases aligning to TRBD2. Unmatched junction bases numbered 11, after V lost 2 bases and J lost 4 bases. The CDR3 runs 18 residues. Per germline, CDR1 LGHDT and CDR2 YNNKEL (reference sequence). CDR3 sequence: CASSQKSLAGGGYYEQYF. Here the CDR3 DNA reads TGTGCCAGCAGCCAAAAATCACTAGCGGGAGGGGGTTATTACGAGCAGTACTTC.

This CDR3 is CASSLARGAYNEQFF. For the CDR3, the DNA is TGTGCCAGCAGCTTAGCACGGGGAGCCTACAATGAGCAGTTCTTC. J is TRBJ2-1 and V is TRBV7-2, with D possibly TRBD2 on 5 matching bases. There are 15 residues in the CDR3. Trimming removed 0 bases from V and 2 bases from J, with 8 bases in between. Germline V gives CDR1 SGHTA, CDR2 FQGNSA.

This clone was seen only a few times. This CDR3 is CASSLGLAGTDTQYF. The CDR3 DNA follows: TGTGCCAGCAGCTTAGGGCTAGCGGGGACAGATACGCAGTATTTT. This chain joins TRBV7-6 and TRBJ2-3; 9 positions match TRBD2. The CDR3 has 15 residues. The J segment lost 3 bases and the V segment lost 1 base, leaving 2 bases of the junction unmatched. CDR1 and CDR2 (germline): SGHVS, FNYEAQ.

The CDR3 here is CASSVVGLSEQYF. The CDR3 coding sequence is TGTGCCAGCAGCGTAGTTGGACTGAGCGAGCAGTACTTC. The chain has TRBV9 and TRBJ2-7; weak D call: TRBD2 (5 bases). Germline lookup yields CDR1 SGDLS and CDR2 YYNGEE. This CDR3 spans 13 amino acids. Trimming left V 0 bases short and J 6 bases short, with 10 bases between.

The DNA of the CDR3 is TGTGCCTGGAGTATCCTAAGTACAAGGGGCGGCTACACCTTC. It encodes CAWSILSTRGGYTF. The V and J genes are TRBV30 and TRBJ1-2; TRBD1 is a possible D gene (5 bases). Trimming stripped 2 bases from V and 8 bases from J, with 18 bases between. CDR3 length: 14 residues. Germline V lookup: CDR1 GTSNPN, CDR2 SVGIG (reference sequence).